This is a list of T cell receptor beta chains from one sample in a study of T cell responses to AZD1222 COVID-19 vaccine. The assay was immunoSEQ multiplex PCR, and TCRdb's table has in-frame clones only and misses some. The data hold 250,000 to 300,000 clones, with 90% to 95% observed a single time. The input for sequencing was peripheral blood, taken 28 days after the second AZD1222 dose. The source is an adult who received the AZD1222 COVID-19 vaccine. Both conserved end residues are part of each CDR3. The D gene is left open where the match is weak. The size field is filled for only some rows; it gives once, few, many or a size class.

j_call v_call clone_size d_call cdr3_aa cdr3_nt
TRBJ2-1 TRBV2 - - CASSDRERYNEQFF TGTGCCAGCAGTGACAGGGAAAGGTACAATGAGCAGTTCTTC
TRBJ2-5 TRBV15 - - CATSYNKGLQQETQYF TGTGCCACCAGCTATAATAAAGGACTACAACAAGAGACCCAGTACTTC
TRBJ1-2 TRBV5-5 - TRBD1 CASSLGQGPYGYTF TGTGCCAGCAGCCTAGGACAGGGACCTTATGGCTACACCTTC
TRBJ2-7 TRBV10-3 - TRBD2 CAISAGTSEQYF TGTGCCATCAGTGCGGGGACTAGCGAGCAGTACTTC
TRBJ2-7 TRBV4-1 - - CASSQDGRNYEQYF TGCGCCAGCAGCCAAGATGGCAGGAACTACGAGCAGTACTTC
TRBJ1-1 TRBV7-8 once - CASRGGVNTEAFF TGTGCCAGCCGGGGAGGGGTGAACACTGAAGCTTTCTTT
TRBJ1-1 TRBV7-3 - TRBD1 CASSRGTDTEAFF TGTGCCAGCAGCCGCGGGACAGACACTGAAGCTTTCTTT
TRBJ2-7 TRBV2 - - CASTKGGGNEQYF TGTGCCAGCACCAAAGGGGGGGGCAACGAGCAGTACTTC
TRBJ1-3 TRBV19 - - CASSIGVRSGNTIYF TGTGCCAGTAGTATCGGCGTTCGCTCTGGAAACACCATATATTTT
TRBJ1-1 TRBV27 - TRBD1 CASNAGQANTEAFF TGTGCCAGCAATGCAGGACAGGCGAACACTGAAGCTTTCTTT
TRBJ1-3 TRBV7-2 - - CASSLGNTGSGNTIYF TGTGCCAGCAGTTTAGGGAACACAGGGTCTGGAAACACCATATATTTT
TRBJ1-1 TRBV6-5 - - CASQLGVNTEAFF TGTGCCAGCCAGTTAGGGGTGAACACTGAAGCTTTCTTT
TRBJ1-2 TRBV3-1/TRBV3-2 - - CASSLNQGQGGYTF TGTGCCAGCAGCCTAAACCAGGGGCAAGGTGGCTACACCTTC
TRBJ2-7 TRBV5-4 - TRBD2 CASSSSTSGIPYEQYF TGTGCCAGCAGCTCCTCGACTAGCGGGATCCCCTACGAGCAGTACTTC
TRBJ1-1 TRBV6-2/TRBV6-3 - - CASSYPPGHLMNTEAFF TGTGCCAGCAGTTATCCCCCCGGACACCTAATGAACACTGAAGCTTTCTTT
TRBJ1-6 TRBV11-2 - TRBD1 CASSSGGLDNSPLHF TGTGCCAGCAGCTCAGGGGGGTTGGATAATTCACCCCTCCACTTT
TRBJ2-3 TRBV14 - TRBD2 CASSQGLPTDTQYF TGTGCCAGCAGCCAGGGACTACCCACAGATACGCAGTATTTT
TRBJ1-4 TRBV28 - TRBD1 CASTTGQGIGTNEKLFF TGTGCCAGCACCACGGGACAGGGGATTGGGACTAATGAAAAACTGTTTTTT
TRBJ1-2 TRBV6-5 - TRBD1 CASSYSAGGVEGYTF TGTGCCAGCAGTTACTCGGCAGGGGGCGTTGAGGGCTACACCTTC
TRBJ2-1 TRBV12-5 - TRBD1 CASAPPGQGVNEQFF TGTGCTAGTGCCCCGCCGGGACAGGGGGTCAATGAGCAGTTCTTC
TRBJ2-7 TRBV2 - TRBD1 CASYRGSEQYF TGTGCCAGCTACAGGGGATCCGAGCAGTACTTC
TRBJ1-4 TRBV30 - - CAWDGGATNEKLFF TGTGCCTGGGACGGGGGAGCAACTAATGAAAAACTGTTTTTT
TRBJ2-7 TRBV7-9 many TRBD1 CASSFGQGSYEQYF TGTGCCAGCAGCTTCGGACAGGGGTCCTACGAGCAGTACTTC
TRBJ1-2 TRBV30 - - CAWSVKGTNYGYTF TGTGCCTGGAGTGTGAAGGGGACAAACTATGGCTACACCTTC
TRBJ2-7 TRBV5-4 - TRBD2 CASRPGTSGFSYEQYF TGTGCCAGCAGACCCGGGACTAGCGGTTTCTCCTACGAGCAGTACTTC
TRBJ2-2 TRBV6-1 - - CASSVSSGGDRVTGELFF TGTGCCAGCAGTGTGTCCTCGGGGGGGGACAGGGTCACCGGGGAGCTGTTTTTT
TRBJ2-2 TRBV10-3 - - CAISESMVPGHTGELFF TGTGCCATCAGTGAGTCTATGGTTCCGGGACACACCGGGGAGCTGTTTTTT
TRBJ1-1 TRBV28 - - CASNLFMNTEAFF TGTGCCAGCAACCTATTTATGAACACTGAAGCTTTCTTT